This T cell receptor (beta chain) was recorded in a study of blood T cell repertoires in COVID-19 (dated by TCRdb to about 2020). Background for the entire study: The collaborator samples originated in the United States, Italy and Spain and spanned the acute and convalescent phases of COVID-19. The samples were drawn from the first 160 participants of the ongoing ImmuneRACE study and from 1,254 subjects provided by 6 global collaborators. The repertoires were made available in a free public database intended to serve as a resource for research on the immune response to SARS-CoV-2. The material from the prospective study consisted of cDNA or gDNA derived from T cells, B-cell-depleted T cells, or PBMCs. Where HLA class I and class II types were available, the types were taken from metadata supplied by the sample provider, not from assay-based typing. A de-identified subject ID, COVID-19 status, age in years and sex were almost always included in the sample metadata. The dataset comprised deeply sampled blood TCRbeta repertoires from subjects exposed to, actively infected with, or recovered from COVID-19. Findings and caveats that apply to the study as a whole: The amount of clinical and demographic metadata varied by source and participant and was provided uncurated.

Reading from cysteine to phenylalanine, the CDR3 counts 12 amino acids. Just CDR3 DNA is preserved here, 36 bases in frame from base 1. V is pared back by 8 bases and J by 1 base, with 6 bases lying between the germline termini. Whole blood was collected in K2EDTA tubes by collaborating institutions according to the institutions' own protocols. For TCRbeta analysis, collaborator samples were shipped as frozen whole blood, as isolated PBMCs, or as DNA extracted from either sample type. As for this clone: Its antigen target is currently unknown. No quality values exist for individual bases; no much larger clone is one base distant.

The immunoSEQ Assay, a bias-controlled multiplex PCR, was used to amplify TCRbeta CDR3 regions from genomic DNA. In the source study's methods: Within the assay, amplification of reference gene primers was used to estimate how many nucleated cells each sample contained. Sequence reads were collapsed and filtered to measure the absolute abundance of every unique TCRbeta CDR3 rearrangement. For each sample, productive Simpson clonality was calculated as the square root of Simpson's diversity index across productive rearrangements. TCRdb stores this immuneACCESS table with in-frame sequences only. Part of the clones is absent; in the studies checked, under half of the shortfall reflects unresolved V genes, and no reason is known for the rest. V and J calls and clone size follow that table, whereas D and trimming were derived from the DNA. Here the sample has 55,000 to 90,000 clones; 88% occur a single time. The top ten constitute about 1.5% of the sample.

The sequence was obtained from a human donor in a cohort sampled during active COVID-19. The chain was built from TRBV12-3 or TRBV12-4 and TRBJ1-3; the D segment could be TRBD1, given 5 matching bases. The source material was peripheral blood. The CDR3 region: CASGASGNTIYF. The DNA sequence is TGTGCCAGCGGGGCTTCTGGAAACACCATATATTTT.